The present T cell receptor (beta chain) was sequenced within a study of tumor-infiltrating lymphocytes in localized non-small cell lung cancer. Study overall: Resected tumor was paired with non-adjacent uninvolved lung from the same patient.

Worth noting for this clone: The target antigen is unknown.

There are 15 residues in the CDR3. Germline V lookup: CDR1 MNHEY, CDR2 SVGAGI. The trim removed 6 bases at V and 2 bases at J, leaving 6 bases unmatched. Study-wide results and caveats: TCR sequencing covered a subset of patients with enough tissue. Each assay used a separate piece of the same tissue.

Profiling relied on immunoSEQ multiplex PCR, and the TCRdb table lists in-frame clones only, not all of them. Here the sample spans 9,000 to 9,500 clones, about 77% being singletons. The specimen was uninvolved lung tissue not adjacent to the tumor. The origin of this receptor is a human donor with non-small cell lung cancer. The V gene is TRBV6-5, the J gene TRBJ2-3; 9 bases are a match to TRBD1. The CDR3 loop is CASRPQGAITDTQYF. CDR3 DNA: TGTGCCAGCAGGCCACAGGGGGCTATCACAGATACGCAGTATTTT.